This T cell receptor (beta chain) was sequenced in a study of early T cells in non-severe SARS-CoV-2 infection. Study background: It was bulk RNA from unsorted whole blood that was sequenced, and the chains were unpaired.

Only a few counts were recorded for this clonotype. V dropped 11 bases and J dropped 5 bases, with 18 bases sitting between them. Germline V lookup: CDR1 SNHLY, CDR2 FYNNEI. The CDR3 runs to 14 residues. Each CDR3 protein gets one entry after TCRdb re-called the 5' RACE reads with MiXCR. The table lists tens of thousands of distinct CDR3 sequences, roughly 8.8% of them singletons. The chain couples TRBV2 to TRBJ2-2; D is uncertain. The sequence derives from an adult who was a healthcare worker with PCR-confirmed SARS-CoV-2 infection or an uninfected control (not recorded which). The sequenced material came from whole blood. The CDR3 loop reads CASGGRIGTGELFF. CDR3 in DNA: TGTGCCTCTGGCGGCAGGATCGGTACCGGGGAGCTGTTTTTT.